The 14 T cell receptor beta chains presented below share a single source sample, sequenced in a study of T cell changes during pregnancy in multiple sclerosis. The method was immunoSEQ multiplex PCR; TCRdb's version includes in-frame clones alone and lacks a portion of them. Of roughly 62,000 clones in the sample, roughly nine tenths were seen once. The source was peripheral blood, collected in the first trimester of pregnancy. The receptors derive from a female donor with multiple sclerosis, enrolled in a pregnancy study.

In this sample, this clone turned up once. The rearrangement uses TRBV7-3 and TRBJ2-7, with D possibly matching TRBD1 (8 bases). Trimming removed 6 bases at V and 9 bases at J, with 18 bases between. The length of the CDR3 is 13 residues. Germline CDR1 is SGHTA and CDR2 is FQGTGA. CDR3 region: CASSKGQGGVQYF. In DNA, the CDR3 is TGTGCCAGCAGTAAAGGACAGGGAGGGGTGCAGTACTTC.

Points on this clone: The junction and the germline gene differ at one end; a read error may be behind it. This chain uses TRBV4-1 with TRBJ1-2, with D perhaps matching TRBD1 (5 bases). CDR3 size: 14 residues. The germline CDR1 and CDR2 sequences are MGHRA and YSYEKL. CDR3 bases: TGCGCCAGCAGCCAAGAGGAGGGCCGGGACTCCACACGCTTC. Its protein product is CASSQEEGRDSTRF.

The J gene is TRBJ2-7, the V gene TRBV4-1, with D hard to call. CDR3 length equals 18 residues. V was trimmed by 0 bases and J by 1 base, leaving 19 bases between them. Germline loops: CDR1 MGHRA, CDR2 YSYEKL. CDR3 DNA: TGCGCCAGCAGCCAAGATGCCGTCTACAGTCGAAAGTCCTACGAGCAGTACTTC. It is translated as CASSQDAVYSRKSYEQYF.

The genes are TRBV7-2 and TRBJ1-1; possibly TRBD1 for D (6 bases). Trimming left V 4 bases short and J 3 bases short, with 12 bases between. Germline V gives CDR1 SGHTA, CDR2 FQGNSA. There are 14 residues in the CDR3. The CDR3 loop reads CASSSLGGDTEAFF. The CDR3 DNA sequence: TGTGCCAGCAGCTCTCTAGGGGGGGACACTGAAGCTTTCTTT.

This chain connects TRBV2 to TRBJ1-4, with D possibly matching TRBD1 (5 bases). This CDR3 has 12 amino acids. Trimming cost V 9 bases and J 8 bases, with 13 bases left between them. The germline gives CDR1 SNHLY, CDR2 FYNNEI. The DNA for the CDR3 is TGTGCCAGTCGCAGGGAGGGGGAAAAACTGTTTTTT. It yields the protein CASRREGEKLFF.

This rearrangement joins TRBV7-9 to TRBJ2-1, with 9 nucleotides matching TRBD1. The V gene's germline CDR1 is SEHNR and CDR2 FQNEAQ (reference sequence). J lost 9 bases, V lost 1 base, and 4 bases had no gene match. This CDR3 region has 14 residues. The CDR3 spells CASSLGDRVSEQFF. The CDR3 DNA reads TGTGCCAGCAGCTTAGGGGACAGGGTATCTGAGCAGTTCTTC.

The chain joins TRBV6-6 to TRBJ2-7; 16 nucleotides match TRBD2. Germline V gene data show CDR1 as MNHNY and CDR2 as SVGAGI (reference sequence). This CDR3 contains 16 residues. With 5 bases clipped from V and 6 bases from J, the junction kept 7 bases outside the gene matches. As DNA, the CDR3 is TGTGCCAGCAGTCGCGGGACTAGCGGGAGGGTTGGCGAGCAGTACTTC. Translating gives CASSRGTSGRVGEQYF.

The V gene is TRBV27, the J gene TRBJ2-5; D may be TRBD1 (6 bases). The end of the DNA aligns better with TRBJ2-7, so the J call may be wrong. There are 14 residues in the CDR3. Germline V gene lookup returns CDR1 MNHEY and CDR2 SMNVEV (reference sequence). The CDR3 region has the DNA TGTGCCAGCAGGCCGACAGGTAGATTCTACGAGCAGTACTTC. Protein: CASRPTGRFYEQYF.

The chain couples TRBV18 to TRBJ2-7, with 8 bases lining up with TRBD1. CDR1 and CDR2 (germline): KGHSH, LQKENI. With 4 bases clipped from V and 3 bases from J, the junction kept 11 bases outside the gene matches. The CDR3 totals 16 residues. CDR3 amino acids: CASSHIGTGDLYEQYF. As DNA, the CDR3 is TGTGCCAGCTCACATATCGGGACAGGTGACCTCTACGAGCAGTACTTC.

The chain joins TRBV6-1 to TRBJ2-3; tentatively, D is TRBD2 (5 bases). Trimming pared 6 bases from V and 0 bases from J, leaving 10 bases between. CDR1 is MNHNS, CDR2 SASEGT, per germline. The CDR3 is 14 amino acids. CDR3 protein: CASSKRYSTDTQYF. As DNA, the CDR3 is TGTGCCAGCAGCAAGCGGTATAGCACAGATACGCAGTATTTT.

The table lists this clone with a few counts. The rearrangement links TRBV4-2 to TRBJ1-1; perhaps TRBD1 as D (6 bases). V was trimmed by 1 base and J by 4 bases, leaving 7 bases between them. Germline values: CDR1 LGHNA, CDR2 YNFKEQ. The CDR3 totals 13 residues. The CDR3 bases are TGTGCCAGCAGCCAAGGGACAGCCACTGAAGCTTTCTTT. It translates to CASSQGTATEAFF.

The gene calls are TRBV27 and TRBJ1-5; no definite D call. Germline CDR1 and CDR2: MNHEY and SMNVEV (reference sequence). CDR3 length: 13 amino acids. Deletions cut 8 bases from V and 7 bases from J, with 15 bases between. CDR3 coding DNA: TGTGCCAGCGGGTCTAAAGCGGGGCAGCCCCAGCATTTT. Amino acids: CASGSKAGQPQHF.

The CDR3 loop is CASSYPSGSGNTIYF. The CDR3 coding sequence is TGTGCCAGCAGTTACCCCTCGGGCTCTGGAAACACCATATATTTT. V gene TRBV6-6 combines with J gene TRBJ1-3; unclear D gene. Germline CDR1 and CDR2: MNHNY and SVGAGI (reference sequence). Trimming pared 2 bases from V and 0 bases from J, leaving 8 bases between. The length of the CDR3 is 15 residues.

The chain recombines TRBV9 with TRBJ2-4; D is unresolved. The CDR3 spans 15 residues. CDR1 SGDLS and CDR2 YYNGEE come from the germline V gene. Trimming took off 0 bases at V and 7 bases at J, with 14 bases between the two ends. In DNA, the CDR3 is TGTGCCAGCAGCGTAGTCGCCTCACCCGGGAACATTCAGTACTTC. It translates to CASSVVASPGNIQYF.